The entry below describes one T cell receptor (beta chain). The CDR3 length is 15 residues. Germline V CDR1 and CDR2: MNHEY, SVGAGI. V was clipped by 5 bases and J by 2 bases; unmatched bases: 9. Only in-frame clones appear in the TCRdb table, and some are missing; sequencing was by immunoSEQ multiplex PCR. The sample holds about 240,000 clones, about 81% seen once. This entry is derived from a study of blood T cell repertoires in COVID-19. This rearrangement joins TRBV6-5 to TRBJ2-7, with 7 nucleotides matching TRBD2. The clonotype originates from a woman aged 55-75 years with active or convalescent COVID-19. Sequenced material: peripheral blood. The CDR3 protein is CASSPRTGGAYEQYF. The CDR3 DNA follows: TGTGCCAGCAGTCCCCGGACTGGGGGGGCCTACGAGCAGTACTTC.